This T cell receptor beta chain comes out of a study of blood T cell repertoires in COVID-19. Study background: Samples of COVID-19 (acute and convalescent) were obtained from the United States, Italy and Spain.

The age range of participants was about 18 to 100 years, with residence in approximately 25 US areas. V trimming: 6 bases; J trimming: 1 base; junction bases outside the gene matches: 5. The germline V gene encodes CDR1 MNHEY and CDR2 SMNVEV (reference sequence). The CDR3 has 16 residues. How the authors handled the data: Nucleated cell counts were estimated from reference gene primer amplification. Profiled with immunoSEQ multiplex PCR; TCRdb holds only in-frame clones, not every one. The V and J calls and clone size were taken over from that table, and D and trimming were inferred from the DNA. The sample has about 190,000 clones; over 80% are singletons.

Specimen: PBMCs or T cells enriched from blood (not recorded which). The sequence was collected from a woman aged 25 to 39 who had been exposed to COVID-19. The chain has TRBV27 and TRBJ1-6, with TRBD1 identical over 8 bases. Here the CDR3 reads CASRITGGSYNSPLHF. The CDR3 DNA reads as TGTGCCAGCAGAATTACAGGGGGTTCCTATAATTCACCCCTCCACTTT.